The sequence of this TCR beta chain was determined in a study of blood T cell repertoires in COVID-19. Cohort placement rested on clinical history that participants reported themselves. Per the original data handling: Estimated nucleated cell counts came from reference gene primer amplification. The table came from immunoSEQ multiplex PCR; TCRdb's copy has only in-frame clones and leaves some out. V, J and clone size derive from that table, while D and trimming were established from the DNA sequence. The data contain about 280,000 clones, nearly 90% of them singletons. Unmatched junction bases numbered 4, after V lost 6 bases and J lost 3 bases. There are 14 residues in the CDR3. Germline V gene sequence: CDR1 MNHEY, CDR2 SMNVEV (reference sequence).

The chain combines TRBV27 with TRBJ1-4; 7 nucleotides agree with TRBD1. Sequencing was carried out using PBMCs or T cells enriched from blood (not recorded which). The sequence was obtained from a woman under 30 with acute COVID-19. CDR3 coding DNA: TGTGCCAGCAGACGGGGACAGTCTAATGAAAAACTGTTTTTT. It translates to CASRRGQSNEKLFF.